The 31 T cell receptor beta chains presented below share a single source sample, sequenced in a study of CD8+CD57+ T cells in acquired aplastic anemia. Researchers used genomic DNA as the template to profile TCR beta VDJ and CDR3. MiXCR, run by TCRdb on the reads, gives a single entry per CDR3 protein. Here the sample spans around 200,000 distinct CDR3 sequences, roughly half being singletons. Source material: sorted CD4+, CD8+, or CD8+CD57+ T cells (not recorded which) from PBMCs. These TCRs come from a human donor in good health, serving as a control.

Notes on this clonotype: The junction departs from the called germline gene at one end, perhaps through a read error. This sequence joins TRBV2 and TRBJ2-2; 7 bases line up with TRBD1. CDR1 is SNHLY, CDR2 FYNNEI, per germline. The length of the CDR3 is 16 residues. CDR3 DNA sequence: TGTGCCAGTAGTGAAGGGGGCTTTATGAACACCGGGGAGCTGTTTTTT. Translation: CASSEGGFMNTGELFF.

This clonotype showed up just once. The CDR3 does not end in the conserved phenylalanine or tryptophan, so this is likely a read error. The J gene is TRBJ1-4, the V gene TRBV6-5; weak D call: TRBD1 (5 bases). CDR1 and CDR2 (germline): MNHEY, SVGAGI. V was trimmed by 6 bases and J by 7 bases, leaving 24 bases between them. The CDR3 loop spans 17 amino acids. The CDR3, as DNA: TGTGCCAGCAGCAATCTCATGTTGGGGACCTTCCCTGAAAAACTGTTTCTT. Residues: CASSNLMLGTFPEKLFL.

There are many counts of this clonotype. V usage is TRBV4-1 and J usage is TRBJ2-1; no clear D. CDR1 and CDR2 (germline): MGHRA, YSYEKL. V lost 1 base, J lost 0 bases, and 7 bases lay in between. This CDR3 is 15 amino acids long. The CDR3 bases are TGCGCCAGCAGCCAAGTCGCTAGCTCCTACAATGAGCAGTTCTTC. It yields the protein CASSQVASSYNEQFF.

This clonotype was seen more than once but under ten times. The chain carries TRBV19 and TRBJ1-4; 12 bases match TRBD1. CDR1 and CDR2 (germline): LNHDA, SQIVND (reference sequence). J gave up 6 bases and V 6 bases, and 14 bases lay outside the gene matches. The length of the CDR3 is 18 residues. The CDR3 DNA reads as TGTGCCAGTAGGCACGGGACAGGGGGCGCATTGAGGTATGAAAAACTGTTTTTT. As protein: CASRHGTGGALRYEKLFF.

In its sample, this clonotype was seen many times. The rearrangement uses TRBV4-3 and TRBJ1-1; 7 bases match TRBD1. This CDR3 has 12 amino acids. The germline CDR1 and CDR2 sequences are LGHNA and YSLEER. V gave up 4 bases and J gave up 6 bases; unmatched junction bases: 2. CDR3 sequence (DNA): TGCGCCAGCAGCCCGCAGGGGGCTGAAGCTTTCTTT. Translation: CASSPQGAEAFF.

This chain joins TRBV9 and TRBJ1-2; D not resolved. The germline V gene encodes CDR1 SGDLS and CDR2 YYNGEE. The CDR3 consists of 14 residues. Trimming cost V 0 bases and J 2 bases, with 8 bases left between them. This chain's CDR3 is CASSVGQINYGYTF. CDR3 in DNA: TGTGCCAGCAGCGTAGGGCAGATCAACTATGGCTACACCTTC.

This clonotype was detected many times. This chain joins TRBV7-2 and TRBJ2-7; 8 bases agree with TRBD2. CDR1 SGHTA and CDR2 FQGNSA come from the germline V gene. The CDR3 contains 15 residues. After removal of 2 bases from V and 4 bases from J, the junction contained 7 bases not matched to a gene. CDR3 bases: TGTGCCAGCAGCTTACGTCCGGGGGGGAATTACGAGCAGTACTTC. As protein: CASSLRPGGNYEQYF.

As regards this clonotype: As the CDR3 is not closed by the conserved phenylalanine or tryptophan, this likely results from a read error. No DNA is shown, since the ends of the CDR3 on it are uncertain; the CDR3 is the one TCRdb lists. The chain carries TRBV10-2 and TRBJ2-1; TRBD2 is the table's D call and was not checked against the DNA. Looked up from germline, CDR1 is WSHSY and CDR2 is SAAADI. The CDR3 is 14 amino acids in total, end residues counted. This CDR3 is CASSESASGGASTV.

This clonotype was picked up many times. The chain combines TRBV20-1 with TRBJ2-7; 10 positions agree with TRBD2. The CDR3 is 16 residues long. Germline V gene data show CDR1 as DFQATT and CDR2 as SNEGSKA (reference sequence). Trimming took 6 bases from V and 3 from J; bases not matched to a gene: 14. CDR3 nucleotides: TGCAGTGCAATACTAGCGGGGCCCCAGTGGGGCTACGAGCAGTACTTC. This codes for CSAILAGPQWGYEQYF.

The table lists this clonotype with a few counts. The chain combines TRBV20-1 with TRBJ1-1; D unresolved. Trimming stripped 2 bases from V and 4 bases from J, with 5 bases between. Per germline, CDR1 DFQATT and CDR2 SNEGSKA (reference sequence). The CDR3 has 11 residues. The CDR3 loop is CSARLGTEAFF. CDR3 DNA: TGCAGTGCTAGACTAGGCACTGAAGCTTTCTTT.

Concerning this clonotype itself: One end of the junction varies from germline; a read error may be responsible. V and J are TRBV10-2 and TRBJ2-7, with 11 bases that match TRBD1. The V gene's germline CDR1 is WSHSY and CDR2 SAAADI. The length of the CDR3 is 16 residues. Written as DNA, the CDR3 is TGCGCCAGCAACGCCGGGACAGGGGGACTCCCCTACGAGCGGTACTTC. Protein sequence: CASNAGTGGLPYERYF.

CDR3 residues: CSASLTGGETQYF. In nucleotides, the CDR3 is TGCAGTGCTAGCCTCACAGGGGGCGAGACCCAGTACTTC. V is TRBV20-1 and J is TRBJ2-5, with 9 bases fitting TRBD1. The CDR3 is 13 residues long. In germline, CDR1 is DFQATT, CDR2 SNEGSKA (reference sequence). Trimming cost V 3 bases and J 5 bases; bases outside gene matches: 4.

V is TRBV7-2 and J is TRBJ2-1; D remains unclear. V lost 1 base, J lost 2 bases, and 12 bases lay in between. CDR3 size: 16 residues. CDR1 SGHTA and CDR2 FQGNSA come from the germline V gene. DNA of the CDR3: TGTGCCAGCAGCTTAGTCGTACAGCTCCCCTACAATGAGCAGTTCTTC. It codes for CASSLVVQLPYNEQFF.

The chain uses TRBV7-9 and TRBJ2-3; D may be TRBD2 (5 bases). The CDR3 has 16 residues. The V gene lost 1 base and the J gene lost 3 bases, with 14 bases spanning the gap. CDR1 is SEHNR, CDR2 FQNEAQ, per germline (reference sequence). This CDR3 is CASSLVWGVGTDTQYF. Here the CDR3 DNA reads TGTGCCAGCAGCTTAGTCTGGGGAGTCGGGACAGATACGCAGTATTTT.

The rearrangement uses TRBV7-3 and TRBJ2-5; 10 positions match TRBD2. Germline CDR1 and CDR2: SGHTA and FQGTGA. Trimming at V came to 8 bases and at J to 1 base, leaving 10 bases not matched to a gene. The CDR3 consists of 16 residues. The CDR3 loop reads CASGRQRGGPQETQYF. CDR3 nucleotides: TGTGCCAGCGGGAGGCAGCGGGGGGGCCCCCAAGAGACCCAGTACTTC.

This clonotype was observed at least ten times. The chain is built from TRBV6-5 and TRBJ2-1; the D gene is possibly TRBD1 (5 bases). The CDR3 totals 14 residues. The V end was cut by 7 bases, the J end by 9 bases, with 19 bases between. Per the germline V gene, CDR1 is MNHEY and CDR2 is SVGAGI. CDR3 bases: TGTGCCAGCACCTCAGGGTCCCCTGTTACTGAGCAGTTCTTC. This gives the protein CASTSGSPVTEQFF.

The rearrangement uses TRBV19 and TRBJ1-5; TRBD1 might be the D (6 bases). The germline V and J ends were trimmed by 4 bases and 1 base, with 11 bases remaining between them. Germline CDR1 reads LNHDA; CDR2 reads SQIVND (reference sequence). The CDR3 runs to 15 residues. CDR3 bases: TGTGCCAGTAGTAGGCCAACAGGGAGCAATCAGCCCCAGCATTTT. This gives the protein CASSRPTGSNQPQHF.

This clonotype was detected ten times or more. The chain combines TRBV7-3 with TRBJ1-6; no reliable D call. The CDR3 totals 14 residues. The V end was cut by 5 bases, the J end by 7 bases, with 12 bases between. Germline V CDR1 and CDR2: SGHTA, FQGTGA. In DNA form, the CDR3 reads TGTGCCAGCAGCCGAGACACGATAAATTCACCCCTCCACTTT. Its translation is CASSRDTINSPLHF.

This clonotype was seen at least ten times. The chain couples TRBV4-2 to TRBJ2-3; the match to TRBD2 covers 16 bases. This CDR3 is 19 amino acids long. The ends lost 4 bases at V and 0 bases at J; junction bases unmatched: 7. Germline lookup yields CDR1 LGHNA and CDR2 YNFKEQ. CDR3 in amino acids: CASSPGTSGGAGSTDTQYF. For the CDR3, the DNA is TGTGCCAGCAGCCCCGGGACTAGCGGGGGGGCCGGGAGCACAGATACGCAGTATTTT.

Only a few counts were recorded for this clonotype. The chain uses TRBV18 and TRBJ1-4; D may be TRBD1 (5 bases). Germline lookup yields CDR1 KGHSH and CDR2 LQKENI. The CDR3 extends over 15 amino acids. Between the trimmed V and J ends, which lost 6 bases and 3 bases, there was a span of 14 bases. The CDR3: CASSPGTDPNEKLFF. Here the CDR3 DNA reads TGTGCCAGCTCCCCCGGGACGGACCCTAATGAAAAACTGTTTTTT.

This clonotype was recorded many times. V and J are TRBV7-3 and TRBJ1-4; tentatively, D is TRBD1 (5 bases). Trimming pared 3 bases from V and 8 bases from J, leaving 16 bases between. This CDR3 is 15 amino acids long. Germline assignment: CDR1 SGHTA and CDR2 FQGTGA. CDR3 residues: CASSLSGSPGEKLFF. In DNA, the CDR3 is TGTGCCAGCAGCTTGTCAGGATCCCCAGGGGAAAAACTGTTTTTT.

For this clonotype: A much larger clone lies one base from this, so it may be a read error. The CDR3, as DNA: TGTGCCAGCAGTGGGCCTTCTTGGAGGGATGGCTACGCCTTC. Translated: CASSGPSWRDGYAF. The chain joins TRBV28 to TRBJ1-2, with unresolved D. Looked up from germline, CDR1 is MDHEN and CDR2 is SYDVKM. This CDR3 is 14 amino acids long.

This clonotype was detected ten times or more. This sequence joins TRBV6-4 and TRBJ2-2; TRBD2 matches 10 bases. Trimming took 0 bases from V and 6 from J; bases not matched to a gene: 1. CDR3 length equals 15 residues. Germline V gives CDR1 MRHNA, CDR2 SNTAGT. CDR3 coding DNA: TGTGCCAGCAGTGACTCAGCGGGGGGGCCCGGGGAGCTGTTTTTT. Protein: CASSDSAGGPGELFF.

This chain uses TRBV12-3 or TRBV12-4 with TRBJ1-5; TRBD1 might be the D (5 bases). The CDR3 covers 14 residues. V lost 5 bases and J lost 7, with 15 bases in between. This CDR3 reads CASSPRRGWQPQHF. The CDR3 DNA reads as TGTGCCAGCAGTCCTCGGAGGGGTTGGCAGCCCCAGCATTTT.

This clonotype has a count of ten or more. The CDR3 DNA reads TGCAGTGCTTCCTCCTACGAGCAGTACTTC. It codes for CSASSYEQYF. The rearrangement links TRBV20-1 to TRBJ2-7; no clear D. V gave up 5 bases and J gave up 0 bases, with 2 bases separating them. This CDR3 contains 10 residues. Germline CDR1 and CDR2: DFQATT and SNEGSKA (reference sequence).

This clonotype has a count of ten or more. The chain uses TRBV27 and TRBJ1-6, with TRBD1 matching over 7 bases. V shed 2 bases, J shed 3 bases, and the junction held 10 bases outside the gene matches. This CDR3 is built from 18 residues. From germline, CDR1 is MNHEY and CDR2 SMNVEV (reference sequence). The CDR3 region is CASSLGPPQGSYNSPLHF. CDR3 sequence (DNA): TGTGCCAGCAGTTTAGGCCCTCCACAGGGGAGCTATAATTCACCCCTCCACTTT.

This clonotype was counted many times. J is TRBJ1-1 and V is TRBV3-1; unclear D gene. The V end was cut by 5 bases, the J end by 11 bases, with 12 bases between. The germline V gene encodes CDR1 LGHDT and CDR2 YNNKEL (reference sequence). The CDR3 is 11 residues long. CDR3 region: CASSDGLSAFF. The CDR3 bases are TGTGCCAGCAGCGACGGACTGTCTGCTTTCTTT. The full variable domain, completed using reference TRBV3-1 and TRBJ1-1, is DTAVSQTPKYLVTQMGNDKSIKCEQNLGHDTMYWYKQDSKKFLKIMFSYNNKELIINETVPNRFSPKSPDKAHLNLHINSLELGDSAVYFCASSDGLSAFFGQGTRLTVV.

The chain carries TRBV7-9 and TRBJ1-2; the D is unclear. The V end was cut by 5 bases, the J end by 6 bases, with 7 bases between. Germline values: CDR1 SEHNR, CDR2 FQNEAQ (reference sequence). The CDR3 is made up of 11 amino acids. In DNA, the CDR3 is TGTGCCAGCAGCAATGGAGATGGCTACACCTTC. Encoded protein: CASSNGDGYTF.

This clonotype was recorded at least ten times. V is TRBV6-5 and J is TRBJ2-2; D possibly uses TRBD1 or TRBD2 (5 bases each). With 3 bases removed from V and 1 base from J, the gap between germline ends came to 18 bases. Germline V gene lookup returns CDR1 MNHEY and CDR2 SVGAGI. CDR3 length equals 18 residues. CDR3 coding DNA: TGTGCCAGCAGTTATCCAACGGGGCAGCCCAAGAACACCGGGGAGCTGTTTTTT. It translates to CASSYPTGQPKNTGELFF.

The chain joins TRBV2 to TRBJ1-4, with D uncertain. The germline V gene encodes CDR1 SNHLY and CDR2 FYNNEI. Trimming took 5 bases from V and 3 from J, leaving 13 bases between them. The CDR3 contains 15 residues. The CDR3 DNA reads as TGTGCCAGCAGTCTAATAGGGCTCGCTAATGAAAAACTGTTTTTT. It specifies CASSLIGLANEKLFF.

This clonotype has ten or more counts. V is TRBV7-9 and J is TRBJ1-2; D may be TRBD1 (6 bases). CDR3 length: 14 residues. V dropped 5 bases and J dropped 4 bases, with 14 bases sitting between them. The V gene's germline CDR1 is SEHNR and CDR2 FQNEAQ (reference sequence). CDR3 bases: TGTGCCAGCAGCCGTACTGACAGGTCCTATGGCTACACCTTC. It yields the protein CASSRTDRSYGYTF. Full variable domain (missing parts from reference TRBV7-9 and TRBJ1-2): DTGVSQNPRHKITKRGQNVTFRCDPISEHNRLYWYRQTLGQGPEFLTYFQNEAQLEKSRLLSDRFSAERPKGSFSTLEIQRTEQGDSAMYLCASSRTDRSYGYTFGSGTRLTVV.